A selection of T cell receptor beta chains follows, all from one sample in a study of blood T cell repertoires in COVID-19. The data were produced by immunoSEQ multiplex PCR, yet TCRdb's version contains in-frame clones alone and is incomplete. There are about 200,000 clones in the sample; approximately 84% occur only once, and about 5% lies in the top ten. The sequenced sample was peripheral blood. The receptors derive from an elderly woman with acute or convalescent COVID-19. Both conserved end residues are part of each CDR3. A D gene is named only where the DNA matches it firmly. Clone size is given for some rows only: seen once, a few or many times, or a class if the clone is expanded.

V gene: TRBV19; CDR3 length: 12; D gene: TRBD1; clone size: -; J gene: TRBJ2-1; CDR3 protein: CASSRGTGSQFF; CDR3 DNA: TGTGCCAGTAGTAGGGGGACAGGGTCGCAGTTCTTC
V gene: TRBV28; CDR3 length: 14; D gene: -; clone size: -; J gene: TRBJ2-7; CDR3 protein: CASSLLGYTYEQYF; CDR3 DNA: TGTGCCAGCAGCCTCCTCGGGTACACCTACGAGCAGTACTTC
V gene: TRBV7-2; CDR3 length: 16; D gene: TRBD1; clone size: many; J gene: TRBJ1-5; CDR3 protein: CASSPGQLNSNQPQHF; CDR3 DNA: TGTGCCAGCAGCCCGGGACAGCTCAATAGCAATCAGCCCCAGCATTTT
V gene: TRBV7-2; CDR3 length: 15; D gene: -; clone size: -; J gene: TRBJ1-2; CDR3 protein: CASSLGQARNYGYTF; CDR3 DNA: TGTGCCAGCAGCTTAGGACAGGCACGTAACTATGGCTACACCTTC
V gene: TRBV6-2/TRBV6-3; CDR3 length: 12; D gene: -; clone size: -; J gene: TRBJ1-2; CDR3 protein: CASSSGQNGYTF; CDR3 DNA: TGTGCCAGCAGTTCAGGACAGAATGGCTACACCTTC
V gene: TRBV12-3/TRBV12-4; CDR3 length: 13; D gene: -; clone size: -; J gene: TRBJ2-5; CDR3 protein: CASTLSDQETQYF; CDR3 DNA: TGTGCCAGCACTCTTTCGGACCAAGAGACCCAGTACTTC
V gene: TRBV19; CDR3 length: 16; D gene: TRBD2; clone size: -; J gene: TRBJ2-7; CDR3 protein: CASSLFGTSGIYEQYF; CDR3 DNA: TGTGCCAGTAGTCTTTTCGGGACTAGCGGGATCTACGAGCAGTACTTC
V gene: TRBV6-2/TRBV6-3; CDR3 length: 13; D gene: -; clone size: -; J gene: TRBJ2-7; CDR3 protein: CASSYGHRNEQYF; CDR3 DNA: TGTGCCAGCAGTTATGGGCATAGGAACGAGCAGTACTTC
V gene: TRBV6-5; CDR3 length: 14; D gene: -; clone size: -; J gene: TRBJ1-5; CDR3 protein: CASRLGQNNQPQHF; CDR3 DNA: TGTGCCAGCAGACTAGGACAGAACAATCAGCCCCAGCATTTT
V gene: TRBV6-5; CDR3 length: 15; D gene: -; clone size: -; J gene: TRBJ1-3; CDR3 protein: CASSYSRAWGNTIYF; CDR3 DNA: TGTGCCAGCAGTTACTCGAGGGCGTGGGGAAACACCATATATTTT
V gene: TRBV5-1; CDR3 length: 15; D gene: -; clone size: once; J gene: TRBJ2-2; CDR3 protein: CASSLRQSNTGELFF; CDR3 DNA: TGCGCCAGCAGCTTGCGACAGTCGAACACCGGGGAGCTGTTTTTT
V gene: TRBV6-6; CDR3 length: 15; D gene: TRBD1; clone size: few; J gene: TRBJ1-4; CDR3 protein: CASSYPNRGGEKLFF; CDR3 DNA: TGTGCCAGCAGTTATCCAAACAGGGGTGGCGAAAAACTGTTTTTT
V gene: TRBV2; CDR3 length: 16; D gene: TRBD2; clone size: -; J gene: TRBJ2-7; CDR3 protein: CASSEALASGIYEQYF; CDR3 DNA: TGTGCCAGCAGTGAAGCTCTGGCTAGCGGGATCTACGAGCAGTACTTC
V gene: TRBV2; CDR3 length: 13; D gene: -; clone size: -; J gene: TRBJ2-7; CDR3 protein: CASRTRTLYEQYF; CDR3 DNA: TGTGCCAGCCGTACTAGAACTCTCTACGAGCAGTACTTC
V gene: TRBV10-1; CDR3 length: 14; D gene: TRBD2; clone size: -; J gene: TRBJ2-7; CDR3 protein: CASSELAGGSEQYF; CDR3 DNA: TGCGCCAGCAGTGAACTAGCGGGAGGAAGCGAGCAGTACTTC
V gene: TRBV4-2; CDR3 length: 14; D gene: -; clone size: -; J gene: TRBJ1-1; CDR3 protein: CASSLDSLNTEAFF; CDR3 DNA: TGTGCCAGCAGCCTCGACAGCTTAAACACTGAAGCTTTCTTT
V gene: TRBV4-3; CDR3 length: 16; D gene: -; clone size: -; J gene: TRBJ2-2; CDR3 protein: CASSQWGRMNTGELFF; CDR3 DNA: TGCGCCAGCAGCCAATGGGGCCGGATGAACACCGGGGAGCTGTTTTTT
V gene: TRBV4-3; CDR3 length: 13; D gene: -; clone size: -; J gene: TRBJ1-2; CDR3 protein: CASSPLGGYGYTF; CDR3 DNA: TGCGCCAGCAGCCCCTTAGGGGGCTATGGCTACACCTTC
V gene: TRBV2; CDR3 length: 15; D gene: TRBD2; clone size: -; J gene: TRBJ2-7; CDR3 protein: CAINKLAGDFYEQYF; CDR3 DNA: TGTGCCATCAACAAACTAGCGGGAGACTTCTACGAGCAGTACTTC
V gene: TRBV29-1; CDR3 length: 11; D gene: -; clone size: -; J gene: TRBJ1-1; CDR3 protein: CSVRDITEAFF; CDR3 DNA: TGCAGCGTCCGGGACATTACTGAAGCTTTCTTT
V gene: TRBV28; CDR3 length: 15; D gene: -; clone size: -; J gene: TRBJ2-5; CDR3 protein: CASSTLPEGRETQYF; CDR3 DNA: TGTGCCAGCAGTACCCTACCTGAAGGGAGAGAGACCCAGTACTTC
V gene: TRBV6-6; CDR3 length: 14; D gene: -; clone size: once; J gene: TRBJ2-1; CDR3 protein: CASSYGASYNEQFF; CDR3 DNA: TGTGCCAGCAGTTACGGGGCCTCCTACAATGAGCAGTTCTTC
V gene: TRBV29-1; CDR3 length: 17; D gene: TRBD2; clone size: -; J gene: TRBJ2-3; CDR3 protein: CSVGLAGGWEYTDTQYF; CDR3 DNA: TGCAGCGTTGGACTAGCGGGAGGCTGGGAATACACAGATACGCAGTATTTT
V gene: TRBV29-1; CDR3 length: 13; D gene: TRBD1; clone size: -; J gene: TRBJ2-5; CDR3 protein: CSGDRGRGETQYF; CDR3 DNA: TGCAGCGGCGACAGGGGGCGAGGAGAGACCCAGTACTTC
V gene: TRBV6-5; CDR3 length: 16; D gene: TRBD2; clone size: -; J gene: TRBJ2-7; CDR3 protein: CASSYSTSGRAYEQYF; CDR3 DNA: TGTGCCAGCAGTTACTCGACGAGCGGGAGGGCTTACGAGCAGTACTTC
V gene: TRBV27; CDR3 length: 14; D gene: -; clone size: once; J gene: TRBJ1-1; CDR3 protein: CATSTDRRPGEAFF; CDR3 DNA: TGTGCCACCTCGACCGACAGGCGGCCCGGTGAAGCTTTCTTT
V gene: TRBV5-1; CDR3 length: 14; D gene: TRBD1; clone size: once; J gene: TRBJ2-7; CDR3 protein: CASSMPGQGYEQYF; CDR3 DNA: TGCGCCAGCAGCATGCCGGGACAGGGCTACGAGCAGTACTTC
V gene: TRBV15; CDR3 length: 15; D gene: -; clone size: once; J gene: TRBJ2-3; CDR3 protein: CATSTLAATADTQYF; CDR3 DNA: TGTGCCACCAGCACCTTAGCGGCAACGGCAGATACGCAGTATTTT
V gene: TRBV10-1; CDR3 length: 16; D gene: TRBD2; clone size: few; J gene: TRBJ2-2; CDR3 protein: CASSDLSGRGTGELFF; CDR3 DNA: TGCGCCAGCAGTGACTTGAGCGGGAGGGGCACCGGGGAGCTGTTTTTT
V gene: TRBV25-1; CDR3 length: 15; D gene: -; clone size: once; J gene: TRBJ1-5; CDR3 protein: CASSDQGYSNQPQHF; CDR3 DNA: TGTGCCAGCAGTGACCAGGGTTATAGCAATCAGCCCCAGCATTTT
V gene: TRBV5-6; CDR3 length: 16; D gene: -; clone size: -; J gene: TRBJ2-4; CDR3 protein: CASSLTNQGLGAIQYF; CDR3 DNA: TGTGCCAGCAGCTTAACTAACCAGGGACTGGGAGCCATTCAGTACTTC
V gene: TRBV10-3; CDR3 length: 15; D gene: -; clone size: once; J gene: TRBJ1-3; CDR3 protein: CAISEGGADGNTIYF; CDR3 DNA: TGTGCCATCAGTGAAGGGGGGGCTGACGGAAACACCATATATTTT
V gene: TRBV6-5; CDR3 length: 15; D gene: TRBD1; clone size: -; J gene: TRBJ1-2; CDR3 protein: CASRGTGTGGSGYTF; CDR3 DNA: TGTGCCAGCAGGGGTACCGGGACAGGGGGCTCTGGCTACACCTTC
V gene: TRBV27; CDR3 length: 13; D gene: TRBD2; clone size: -; J gene: TRBJ2-2; CDR3 protein: CASSLPGGTELFF; CDR3 DNA: TGTGCCAGCAGTCTCCCCGGGGGGACGGAGCTGTTTTTT
V gene: TRBV7-2; CDR3 length: 14; D gene: -; clone size: few; J gene: TRBJ2-7; CDR3 protein: CASSLQQGLDEQYF; CDR3 DNA: TGTGCCAGCAGCTTGCAGCAGGGTTTGGACGAGCAGTACTTC
V gene: TRBV5-1; CDR3 length: 17; D gene: TRBD1; clone size: -; J gene: TRBJ2-1; CDR3 protein: CASSLGPHGTGSNEQFF; CDR3 DNA: TGCGCCAGCAGCTTGGGACCTCACGGGACAGGGTCTAATGAGCAGTTCTTC
V gene: TRBV18; CDR3 length: 15; D gene: -; clone size: -; J gene: TRBJ2-1; CDR3 protein: CASSLLSSGYNEQFF; CDR3 DNA: TGTGCCAGCTCGCTACTTAGCTCCGGGTACAATGAGCAGTTCTTC
V gene: TRBV24-1; CDR3 length: 17; D gene: TRBD2; clone size: -; J gene: TRBJ2-7; CDR3 protein: CATSDSQSSGRRYEQYF; CDR3 DNA: TGTGCCACCAGTGATTCCCAGTCTAGCGGGAGAAGGTACGAGCAGTACTTC
V gene: TRBV6-1; CDR3 length: 16; D gene: -; clone size: -; J gene: TRBJ2-1; CDR3 protein: CASSESVAVPWDEQFF; CDR3 DNA: TGTGCCAGCAGTGAATCCGTAGCGGTCCCATGGGATGAGCAGTTCTTC
V gene: TRBV7-2; CDR3 length: 14; D gene: TRBD1; clone size: once; J gene: TRBJ2-7; CDR3 protein: CASSFRTGTYEQYF; CDR3 DNA: TGTGCCAGCAGCTTCAGGACAGGGACCTACGAGCAGTACTTC
V gene: TRBV28; CDR3 length: 16; D gene: -; clone size: once; J gene: TRBJ2-1; CDR3 protein: CASSTRYRVLRDEQFF; CDR3 DNA: TGTGCCAGCAGTACACGATACAGGGTGTTGCGGGATGAGCAGTTCTTC
V gene: TRBV9; CDR3 length: 15; D gene: -; clone size: -; J gene: TRBJ2-7; CDR3 protein: CASSVGFGPSYEQYF; CDR3 DNA: TGTGCCAGCAGCGTAGGCTTTGGGCCTTCCTACGAGCAGTACTTC
V gene: TRBV5-1; CDR3 length: 15; D gene: -; clone size: -; J gene: TRBJ2-1; CDR3 protein: CASSLGPSPHDEQFF; CDR3 DNA: TGCGCCAGCAGCTTGGGGCCTAGCCCCCACGATGAGCAGTTCTTC
V gene: TRBV19; CDR3 length: 17; D gene: -; clone size: -; J gene: TRBJ2-6; CDR3 protein: CASSIQGNPSGANVLTF; CDR3 DNA: TGTGCCAGTAGTATTCAGGGGAACCCTTCTGGGGCCAACGTCCTGACTTTC
V gene: TRBV28; CDR3 length: 13; D gene: TRBD1; clone size: -; J gene: TRBJ2-5; CDR3 protein: CASRQGVRETQYF; CDR3 DNA: TGTGCCAGCAGACAGGGGGTGCGGGAGACCCAGTACTTC
V gene: TRBV6-1; CDR3 length: 16; D gene: -; clone size: -; J gene: TRBJ1-2; CDR3 protein: CASSEWQGWTNYGYTF; CDR3 DNA: TGTGCCAGCAGTGAATGGCAGGGCTGGACTAACTATGGCTACACCTTC
V gene: TRBV3-1/TRBV3-2; CDR3 length: 14; D gene: -; clone size: -; J gene: TRBJ2-1; CDR3 protein: CASSQPGKGGEQFF; CDR3 DNA: TGTGCCAGCAGTCAGCCCGGGAAGGGCGGTGAGCAGTTCTTC
V gene: TRBV5-1; CDR3 length: 15; D gene: TRBD1; clone size: few; J gene: TRBJ2-2; CDR3 protein: CASTGQGAQTGELFF; CDR3 DNA: TGCGCCAGCACCGGGCAGGGGGCGCAGACCGGGGAGCTGTTTTTT
V gene: TRBV11-3; CDR3 length: 15; D gene: TRBD2; clone size: once; J gene: TRBJ2-1; CDR3 protein: CASSLTSGIGSEQFF; CDR3 DNA: TGTGCCAGCAGCTTAACTAGCGGTATAGGAAGTGAGCAGTTCTTC
V gene: TRBV11-2; CDR3 length: 13; D gene: -; clone size: -; J gene: TRBJ1-4; CDR3 protein: CASSLVEDSKLFF; CDR3 DNA: TGTGCCAGCAGCTTAGTAGAGGACAGTAAGTTGTTTTTT
V gene: TRBV6-6; CDR3 length: 17; D gene: TRBD2; clone size: -; J gene: TRBJ2-1; CDR3 protein: CASSQPSGGPSYNEQFF; CDR3 DNA: TGTGCCAGCAGTCAGCCTTCGGGGGGGCCATCCTACAATGAGCAGTTCTTC
V gene: TRBV2; CDR3 length: 15; D gene: -; clone size: -; J gene: TRBJ1-2; CDR3 protein: CASSEAARVWDGYTF; CDR3 DNA: TGTGCCAGCAGTGAAGCCGCTCGGGTATGGGATGGCTACACCTTC
V gene: TRBV6-4; CDR3 length: 18; D gene: TRBD1; clone size: -; J gene: TRBJ1-1; CDR3 protein: CASSAPGQGAPGNTEAFF; CDR3 DNA: TGTGCCAGCAGTGCCCCGGGACAGGGGGCCCCGGGGAACACTGAAGCTTTCTTT
V gene: TRBV27; CDR3 length: 13; D gene: TRBD2; clone size: -; J gene: TRBJ2-7; CDR3 protein: CASSLETSGTKYF; CDR3 DNA: TGTGCCAGCAGTTTGGAGACTAGCGGGACAAAGTACTTC
V gene: TRBV9; CDR3 length: 14; D gene: -; clone size: -; J gene: TRBJ2-4; CDR3 protein: CASSVRGDSVVQYF; CDR3 DNA: TGTGCCAGCAGCGTAAGAGGTGACAGCGTGGTTCAGTACTTC